Detailed here is one TCR beta chain. Its antigen is as yet unknown. These data come from a study of cytomegalovirus exposure and HLA in healthy donors. Overall study: T cells numbering about 180 million yielded 95 million to 140 million unique TCR beta sequences in an earlier analysis. General observations from the study: A few chains linked to CMV were shown in vitro to be specific for CMV antigens.

CDR3 length equals 17 residues. V dropped 2 bases and J dropped 6; count of bases not matched to a gene: 12. Germline CDR1 GTSNPN, CDR2 SVGIG (reference sequence). The PCR made use of 60 Vbeta and 13 Jbeta primers. Profiling relied on immunoSEQ multiplex PCR, and the TCRdb table lists in-frame clones only, not all of them. The sample contains roughly 130,000 clones, about 80% of which appear only once. The genes are TRBV30 and TRBJ2-1; 11 positions match TRBD2. Specimen: PBMCs. This receptor was obtained from a man aged 35 to 55 in good health and CMV-seronegative. The CDR3 DNA follows: TGTGCCTGGAGTTCCGATAGCGGGGGGGCCGGTGGCAATGAGCAGTTCTTC. It yields the protein CAWSSDSGGAGGNEQFF.